These 26 T cell receptor beta chains were sequenced from one sample in a study of CD8 T cells in ankylosing spondylitis. Study results and caveats: Among TCR beta sequences, a motif of several highly homologous variants appeared characteristic of ankylosing spondylitis blood.

TCRdb processed the 5' RACE reads anew with MiXCR; each CDR3 protein has one entry. The sample includes more than 300,000 distinct CDR3 sequences, under 8.5% of them seen just once. Their antigens are not known. Sequenced input: blood, either unsorted or a sorted T cell fraction (not recorded which). These receptors originate from a male donor with ankylosing spondylitis.

The CDR3 loop is CASSVGQGAAYEQYF. The CDR3 bases are TGTGCCAGCAGCGTAGGGCAGGGGGCGGCCTACGAGCAGTACTTC. The chain recombines TRBV9 with TRBJ2-7; the match to TRBD1 covers 8 bases. CDR1 is SGDLS and CDR2 is YYNGEE in the germline V gene. V lost 0 bases to trimming and J lost 2 bases; unmatched junction nucleotides: 4. CDR3 size: 15 residues.

In this sample, this clonotype turned up many times. The CDR3 sequence: CASSLVGDAGAFF. The CDR3 region has the DNA TGCGCCAGCAGCTTGGTAGGAGACGCGGGAGCTTTCTTT. The V call is TRBV5-1, the J call TRBJ1-1, with D unresolved. The V and J ends lost 0 bases and 10 bases respectively, with 13 bases between them. From germline, CDR1 is SGHRS and CDR2 YFSETQ. The CDR3 totals 13 residues.

This sequence joins TRBV20-1 and TRBJ1-6, with TRBD1 identical over 7 bases. Germline loops: CDR1 DFQATT, CDR2 SNEGSKA (reference sequence). Trimming removed 3 bases from V and 1 base from J; junction bases left unmatched: 15. This CDR3 spans 19 amino acids. CDR3 DNA sequence: TGCAGTGCTAGTGGGCGACAGGGAGGTTTTAGATCCTATAATTCACCCCTCCACTTT. Translation gives CSASGRQGGFRSYNSPLHF.

This chain connects TRBV29-1 to TRBJ1-1, with D uncertain. V was shortened by 2 bases and J by 1 base, with 11 bases between the two germline ends. CDR1 is SQVTM and CDR2 is ANQGSEA in the germline V gene. The CDR3 totals 14 residues. The CDR3 nucleotides read TGCAGCGTTGAACAGCTGGGAGGGAACACTGAAGCTTTCTTT. This encodes CSVEQLGGNTEAFF.

This clonotype was picked up a small number of times. The chain links TRBV25-1 to TRBJ2-1, with 9 bases that match TRBD1. V trimming: 3 bases; J trimming: 6 bases; junction bases outside the gene matches: 6. The CDR3 is made up of 15 amino acids. Germline V gives CDR1 MGHDK, CDR2 SYGVNS. CDR3 in DNA: TGTGCCAGCAGTGACCGACAGGGGGGGTCCAATGAGCAGTTCTTC. This codes for CASSDRQGGSNEQFF.

This clonotype was counted only a few times. V gene TRBV7-9 combines with J gene TRBJ1-2; 11 bases are shared with TRBD1. CDR1 is SEHNR and CDR2 is FQNEAQ in the germline V gene (reference sequence). This CDR3 contains 15 residues. Germline trimming cut 3 bases from V and 6 bases from J; bases unmatched to any gene: 6. The CDR3 spells CASSLRDRGNHGYTF. CDR3 nucleotides: TGTGCCAGCAGCTTGCGGGACAGGGGGAACCATGGCTACACCTTC.

The genes are TRBV20-1 and TRBJ2-3; 9 nucleotides line up with TRBD2. CDR1 DFQATT and CDR2 SNEGSKA come from the germline V gene (reference sequence). The CDR3 extends over 14 amino acids. V shed 2 bases, J shed 5 bases, and the junction held 5 bases outside the gene matches. The CDR3: CSARWSLAGDTQYF. In DNA form, the CDR3 reads TGCAGTGCTAGATGGTCACTAGCGGGAGATACGCAGTATTTT.

V usage is TRBV5-1 and J usage is TRBJ2-5; no firm D call. The length of the CDR3 is 13 residues. In germline, CDR1 is SGHRS, CDR2 YFSETQ. The germline V and J ends were trimmed by 2 bases and 4 bases, with 9 bases remaining between them. CDR3 protein: CASSFPGGETQYF. The DNA of the CDR3 is TGCGCCAGCAGCTTTCCGGGCGGAGAGACCCAGTACTTC.

The table lists this clonotype with a few counts. This chain's CDR3 is CATSARENQPQHF. The CDR3 DNA sequence: TGTGCCACCAGCGCCAGGGAGAACCAGCCCCAGCATTTT. This sequence joins TRBV15 and TRBJ1-5, with D possibly being TRBD1 (5 bases). The CDR3 is 13 amino acids. Trimming removed 5 bases at V and 7 bases at J, with 12 bases between. The germline CDR1 and CDR2 sequences are LNHNV and YYDKDF (reference sequence).

This clonotype has more than one count but fewer than ten. The CDR3 protein is CASSYFEGVRNTEAFF. CDR3 DNA sequence: TGTGCCAGCAGTTATTTCGAGGGGGTGCGGAACACTGAAGCTTTCTTT. J is TRBJ1-1 and V is TRBV6-2 or TRBV6-3; a weak D match, TRBD1 (6 bases). The CDR3 loop spans 16 amino acids. Trimming cost V 3 bases and J 1 base, with 15 bases left between them. The germline CDR1 and CDR2 sequences are MNHEY and SVGEGT.

This sequence joins TRBV11-3 and TRBJ1-2; D is perhaps TRBD1 (6 bases). Trimming cost V 5 bases and J 5 bases, with 21 bases left between them. This CDR3 comprises 16 residues. The germline gives CDR1 SGHNT, CDR2 YENEEA. Here the CDR3 DNA reads TGTGCCAGCAGCATCCGTGCTGGGGGCGTTGGGTATGGCTACACCTTC. This encodes CASSIRAGGVGYGYTF.

This clonotype has just a few counts. CDR3 nucleotides: TGCGCCAGCAGCCCAAGATACAGGGACAATCAGCCCCAGCATTTT. This codes for CASSPRYRDNQPQHF. This chain connects TRBV4-1 to TRBJ1-5; possible D gene TRBD1, 6 bases. Trimming took 4 bases from V and 3 from J, leaving 13 bases between them. This CDR3 comprises 15 residues. Per germline, CDR1 MGHRA and CDR2 YSYEKL.

V is TRBV20-1 and J is TRBJ1-5; D call uncertain. The germline gives CDR1 DFQATT, CDR2 SNEGSKA (reference sequence). Trimming took 7 bases from V and 6 from J, leaving 13 bases between them. The CDR3 spans 12 residues. This chain's CDR3 is CSGAEASQPQHF. The CDR3 bases are TGCAGTGGGGCGGAGGCGTCTCAGCCCCAGCATTTT.

The gene calls are TRBV18 and TRBJ2-1, with D uncertain. This CDR3 is built from 14 residues. Trimming stripped 8 bases from V and 6 bases from J, with 17 bases between. Germline CDR1 and CDR2: KGHSH and LQKENI. The DNA of the CDR3 is TGTGCCAGCCAAACAAGGGCCTTAGGCAATGAGCAGTTCTTC. This encodes CASQTRALGNEQFF. The entire variable domain, with the rest obtained from reference TRBV18 and TRBJ2-1, is as follows: NAGVMQNPRHLVRRRGQEARLRCSPMKGHSHVYWYRQLPEEGLKFMVYLQKENIIDESGMPKERFSAEFPKEGPSILRIQQVVRGDSAAYFCASQTRALGNEQFFGPGTRLTVL.

This chain uses TRBV3-1 with TRBJ2-1; D is ambiguous. This CDR3 has 14 amino acids. CDR1 is LGHDT and CDR2 is YNNKEL in the germline V gene (reference sequence). V dropped 0 bases and J dropped 3 bases, with 6 bases sitting between them. As DNA, the CDR3 is TGTGCCAGCAGCCAAGAAACTTACTACAATGAGCAGTTCTTC. This sequence encodes CASSQETYYNEQFF.

A few counts support this clonotype. The chain couples TRBV12-3 or TRBV12-4 to TRBJ1-6; unclear D gene. This CDR3 has 13 amino acids. The germline V and J ends were trimmed by 3 bases and 14 bases, with 14 bases remaining between them. The CDR3 reads CASSFGTRLTLHF. Written as DNA, the CDR3 is TGTGCCAGCAGTTTCGGTACGCGATTGACCCTCCACTTT.

This clonotype was observed at least ten times. V usage is TRBV20-1 and J usage is TRBJ2-1; perhaps TRBD2 as D (6 bases). This CDR3 has 15 amino acids. The germline CDR1 and CDR2 sequences are DFQATT and SNEGSKA (reference sequence). V was cut by 6 bases and J by 0 bases, with 15 bases left in between. CDR3 nucleotides: TGCAGTGCCGCCGATGCCGGGAGCTCCTACAATGAGCAGTTCTTC. Translating gives CSAADAGSSYNEQFF.

The chain links TRBV7-3 to TRBJ2-5, with a possible D match to TRBD2 (5 bases). The V end lost 0 bases, the J end lost 7 bases, and 12 bases lay between the germline ends. The CDR3 has 14 amino acids. Per germline, CDR1 SGHTA and CDR2 FQGTGA. CDR3: CASSLTRLEGTQYF. CDR3 in DNA: TGTGCCAGCAGCTTAACTCGTCTCGAGGGGACCCAGTACTTC.

The genes are TRBV20-1 and TRBJ2-7; 7 bases align to TRBD2. Losses at the gene ends were 4 bases for V and 3 bases for J; bases not matched to a gene: 12. In germline, CDR1 is DFQATT, CDR2 SNEGSKA (reference sequence). The length of the CDR3 is 15 residues. CDR3 loop: CSATPPGGINYEQYF. The CDR3 DNA follows: TGCAGTGCTACCCCTCCGGGGGGAATAAACTACGAGCAGTACTTC.

This clonotype was detected only a few times. The V call is TRBV19, the J call TRBJ2-1; possibly TRBD1 for D (5 bases). Trimming pared 6 bases from V and 9 bases from J, leaving 15 bases between. The V gene's germline CDR1 is LNHDA and CDR2 SQIVND (reference sequence). CDR3 length: 13 amino acids. For the CDR3, the DNA is TGTGCCAGTAGCACTCTCTGGGGCGGTGAGCAGTTCTTC. Translating it yields CASSTLWGGEQFF.

This chain links TRBV5-1 with TRBJ2-2, with TRBD1 matching 7 bases. V lost 5 bases, J lost 3 bases, and 4 bases stayed unmatched. CDR3 size: 14 residues. The germline V gene encodes CDR1 SGHRS and CDR2 YFSETQ. This CDR3 reads CASRGTVDTGELFF. CDR3 nucleotides: TGCGCCAGCAGGGGGACAGTGGACACCGGGGAGCTGTTTTTT.

This clonotype was seen at least ten times. The genes are TRBV2 and TRBJ2-1, with 7 bases fitting TRBD1. The ends lost 4 bases at V and 15 bases at J; junction bases unmatched: 6. The germline V gene has CDR1 SNHLY and CDR2 FYNNEI. The length of the CDR3 is 11 residues. CDR3 bases: TGTGCCAGCAGTGGGTCGACAGGGACGTTCTTC. Protein: CASSGSTGTFF.

This clonotype has ten or more counts. This sequence joins TRBV2 and TRBJ2-5; D call uncertain. Germline V CDR1 and CDR2: SNHLY, FYNNEI. The CDR3 consists of 14 residues. Trimming took off 6 bases at V and 1 base at J, with 12 bases between the two ends. CDR3 nucleotide sequence: TGTGCCAGCAGACCGACCCTCTCCCAAGAGACCCAGTACTTC. As protein: CASRPTLSQETQYF.

The table lists this clonotype with many counts. The rearrangement joins TRBV10-3 to TRBJ2-3; D is unclear. The CDR3 covers 16 residues. Per germline, CDR1 ENHRY and CDR2 SYGVKD. V lost 3 bases and J lost 6, with 19 bases in between. The CDR3 sequence is CAISDSGRPNGDTQYF. CDR3 bases: TGTGCCATCAGTGATTCTGGGCGGCCCAACGGGGATACGCAGTATTTT.

This clonotype has just a few counts. This chain connects TRBV19 to TRBJ1-2; no clear D. Germline values: CDR1 LNHDA, CDR2 SQIVND (reference sequence). Deletions cut 6 bases from V and 0 bases from J, with 8 bases between. The CDR3 loop spans 13 amino acids. The CDR3 region has the DNA TGTGCCAGTAGACGGGCTACTAACTATGGCTACACCTTC. It yields the protein CASRRATNYGYTF.

The gene calls are TRBV29-1 and TRBJ2-4; 8 bases fit TRBD1. The V gene's germline CDR1 is SQVTM and CDR2 ANQGSEA. The CDR3 length is 14 residues. V shed 6 bases and J 1 base; nucleotides not matched to a gene: 5. CDR3 protein: CSVQGAQAKNIQYF. DNA of the CDR3: TGCAGCGTCCAGGGGGCGCAGGCCAAAAACATTCAGTACTTC.